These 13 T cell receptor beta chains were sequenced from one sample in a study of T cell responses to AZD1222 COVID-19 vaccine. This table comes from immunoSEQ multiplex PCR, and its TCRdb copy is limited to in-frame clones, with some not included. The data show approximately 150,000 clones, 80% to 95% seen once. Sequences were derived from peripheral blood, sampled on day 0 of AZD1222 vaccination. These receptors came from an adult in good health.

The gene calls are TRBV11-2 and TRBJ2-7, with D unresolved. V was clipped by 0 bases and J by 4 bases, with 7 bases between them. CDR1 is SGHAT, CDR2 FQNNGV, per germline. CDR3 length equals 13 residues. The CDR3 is CASSLDRRYEQYF. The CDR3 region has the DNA TGTGCCAGCAGCTTAGACCGGCGATACGAGCAGTACTTC.

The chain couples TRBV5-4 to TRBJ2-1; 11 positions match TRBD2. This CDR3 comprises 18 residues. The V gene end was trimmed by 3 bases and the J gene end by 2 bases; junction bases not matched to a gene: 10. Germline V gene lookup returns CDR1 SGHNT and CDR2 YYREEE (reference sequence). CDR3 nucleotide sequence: TGTGCCAGCAGCTCGGGACTAGCGGTCCTGGCCCCCTACAATGAGCAGTTCTTC. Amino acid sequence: CASSSGLAVLAPYNEQFF. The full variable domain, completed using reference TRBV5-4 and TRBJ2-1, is ETGVTQSPTHLIKTRGQQVTLRCSSQSGHNTVSWYQQALGQGPQFIFQYYREEENGRGNFPPRFSGLQFPNYSSELNVNALELDDSALYLCASSSGLAVLAPYNEQFFGPGTRLTVL.

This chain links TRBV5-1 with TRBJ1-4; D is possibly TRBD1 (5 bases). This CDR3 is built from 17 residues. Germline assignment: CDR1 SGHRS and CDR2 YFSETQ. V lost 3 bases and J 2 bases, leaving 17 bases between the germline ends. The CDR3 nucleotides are TGCGCCAGCAGCTCAAACAGGTTTTTCGCGACTAATGAAAAACTGTTTTTT. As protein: CASSSNRFFATNEKLFF.

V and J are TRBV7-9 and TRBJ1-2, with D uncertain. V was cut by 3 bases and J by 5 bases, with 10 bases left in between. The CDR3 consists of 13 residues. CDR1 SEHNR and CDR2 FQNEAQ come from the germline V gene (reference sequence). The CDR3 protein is CASSFPDAYGYTF. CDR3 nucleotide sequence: TGTGCCAGCAGCTTTCCTGACGCATATGGCTACACCTTC.

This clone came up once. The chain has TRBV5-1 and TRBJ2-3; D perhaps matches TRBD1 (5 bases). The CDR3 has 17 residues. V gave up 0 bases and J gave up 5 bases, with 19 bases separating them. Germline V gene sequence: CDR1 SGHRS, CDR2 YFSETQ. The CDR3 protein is CASSLGLGVTLKDTQYF. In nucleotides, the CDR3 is TGCGCCAGCAGCTTGGGGCTAGGGGTTACCCTGAAAGATACGCAGTATTTT.

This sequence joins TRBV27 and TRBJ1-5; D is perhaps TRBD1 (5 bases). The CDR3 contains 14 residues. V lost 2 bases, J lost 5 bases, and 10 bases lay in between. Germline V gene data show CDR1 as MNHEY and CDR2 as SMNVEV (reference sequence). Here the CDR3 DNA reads TGTGCCAGCAGTTTACGCGGGGGGTATCAGCCCCAGCATTTT. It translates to CASSLRGGYQPQHF.

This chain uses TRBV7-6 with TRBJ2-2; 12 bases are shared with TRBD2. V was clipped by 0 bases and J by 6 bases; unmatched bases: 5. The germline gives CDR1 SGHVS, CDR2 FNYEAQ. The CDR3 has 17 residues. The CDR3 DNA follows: TGTGCCAGCAGCTTAGCCCTAGCGGGGGGGAGCGCCGGGGAGCTGTTTTTT. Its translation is CASSLALAGGSAGELFF.

The CDR3 sequence is CASSPLRVTEKLFF. In nucleotides, the CDR3 is TGTGCCAGCAGTCCCCTCAGGGTTACAGAAAAACTGTTTTTT. This chain connects TRBV27 to TRBJ1-4, with D perhaps TRBD1 (5 bases). This CDR3 contains 14 residues. Germline loops: CDR1 MNHEY, CDR2 SMNVEV (reference sequence). V was pared by 5 bases and J by 8 bases, with 15 bases between.

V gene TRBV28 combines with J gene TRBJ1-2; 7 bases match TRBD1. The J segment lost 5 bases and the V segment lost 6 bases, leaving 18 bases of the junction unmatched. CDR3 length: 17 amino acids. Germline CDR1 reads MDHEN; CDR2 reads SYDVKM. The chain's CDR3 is CASRPTGVFGSSYGYTF. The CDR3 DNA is TGTGCCAGCAGGCCTACAGGGGTCTTCGGATCTTCTTATGGCTACACCTTC.

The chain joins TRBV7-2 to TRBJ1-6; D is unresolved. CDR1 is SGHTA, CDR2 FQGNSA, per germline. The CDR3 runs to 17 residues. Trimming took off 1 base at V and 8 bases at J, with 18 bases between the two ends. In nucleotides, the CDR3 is TGTGCCAGCAGCTTAGGGGTTGACGTCTTAAGGCATTCACCCCTCCACTTT. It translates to CASSLGVDVLRHSPLHF.

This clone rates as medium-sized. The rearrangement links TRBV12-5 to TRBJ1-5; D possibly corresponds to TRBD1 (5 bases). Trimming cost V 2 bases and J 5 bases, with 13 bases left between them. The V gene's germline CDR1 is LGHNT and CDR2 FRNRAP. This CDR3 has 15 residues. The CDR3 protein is CASGLTGPGDQPQHF. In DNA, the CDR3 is TGTGCTAGTGGTTTGACGGGCCCGGGGGATCAGCCCCAGCATTTT.

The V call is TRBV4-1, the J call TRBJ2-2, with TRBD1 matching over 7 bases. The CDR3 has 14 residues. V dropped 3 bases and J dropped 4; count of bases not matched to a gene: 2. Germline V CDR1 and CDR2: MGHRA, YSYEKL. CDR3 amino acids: CASSHNRGTGELFF. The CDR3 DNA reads TGCGCCAGCAGCCATAACAGGGGCACCGGGGAGCTGTTTTTT.

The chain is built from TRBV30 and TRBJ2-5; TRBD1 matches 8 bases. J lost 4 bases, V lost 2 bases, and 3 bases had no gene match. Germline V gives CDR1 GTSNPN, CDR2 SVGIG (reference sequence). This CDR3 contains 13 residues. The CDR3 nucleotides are TGTGCCTGGAGTACACAGGGGGGAGAGACCCAGTACTTC. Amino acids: CAWSTQGGETQYF.